Presented here are 9 T cell receptor beta chains from one specimen sequenced in a study of T-cell reconstitution after alpha-beta-depleted transplantation in children. Unique molecular identifiers featured in how the TCRbeta library was prepared. TCRdb used MiXCR to reprocess the PCR reads, holding one entry per CDR3 protein. The sample consists of 380,000 or so distinct CDR3 sequences, 13% of them appearing once. Sequenced here: PBMCs, sampled from the stem cell graft. The source is a human donor who donated a stem cell graft to a child with Fanconi anemia.

A few counts support this clonotype. This chain joins TRBV7-8 and TRBJ2-1; 7 nucleotides align to TRBD1. Germline lookup yields CDR1 SGHVS and CDR2 FQNEAQ. This CDR3 contains 16 residues. Trimming took 4 bases from V and 7 from J; bases not matched to a gene: 13. CDR3 loop: CASSSMTGSALNEQFF. The CDR3 DNA sequence: TGTGCCAGCAGCTCAATGACAGGGTCGGCTTTGAATGAGCAGTTCTTC. Combining the CDR3 with reference TRBV7-8 and TRBJ2-1 gives the whole variable domain GAGVSQSPRYKVAKRGQDVALRCDPISGHVSLFWYQQALGQGPEFLTYFQNEAQLDKSGLPSDRFFAERPEGSVSTLKIQRTQQEDSAVYLCASSSMTGSALNEQFFGPGTRLTVL.

This clonotype showed up many times. The chain couples TRBV7-9 to TRBJ2-5; 7 bases agree with TRBD2. In germline, CDR1 is SEHNR, CDR2 FQNEAQ (reference sequence). The CDR3 length is 14 residues. J was trimmed by 5 bases and V by 5 bases; bases with no gene match: 8. CDR3 region: CASSPSGRAETQYF. The CDR3 nucleotides are TGTGCCAGCAGCCCCTCGGGGAGGGCCGAGACCCAGTACTTC. Combining the CDR3 with reference TRBV7-9 and TRBJ2-5 gives the whole variable domain DTGVSQNPRHKITKRGQNVTFRCDPISEHNRLYWYRQTLGQGPEFLTYFQNEAQLEKSRLLSDRFSAERPKGSFSTLEIQRTEQGDSAMYLCASSPSGRAETQYFGPGTRLLVL.

This clonotype showed up just a few times. The chain has TRBV4-1 and TRBJ1-5, with 7 bases identical to TRBD1. CDR1 is MGHRA, CDR2 YSYEKL, per germline. With 2 bases clipped from V and 3 bases from J, the junction kept 4 bases outside the gene matches. The CDR3 spans 15 residues. CDR3 loop: CASSQQQGSNQPQHF. CDR3 coding DNA: TGCGCCAGCAGCCAACAACAGGGGTCCAATCAGCCCCAGCATTTT.

This clonotype was seen many times. The chain has TRBV20-1 and TRBJ1-4; 7 bases agree with TRBD1. The CDR3 sequence is 15 residues long. Trimming at V came to 0 bases and at J to 5 bases, leaving 6 bases not matched to a gene. Germline CDR1 reads DFQATT; CDR2 reads SNEGSKA (reference sequence). CDR3: CSARDGGQLNEKLFF. The CDR3 bases are TGCAGTGCTAGAGATGGGGGACAGTTAAATGAAAAACTGTTTTTT.

This clonotype has only a few counts. This chain connects TRBV4-2 to TRBJ1-2; D gene unclear. CDR1 is LGHNA, CDR2 YNFKEQ, per germline. This CDR3 has 13 residues. V lost 4 bases to trimming and J lost 5 bases, with 11 bases between them. The CDR3 DNA sequence: TGTGCCAGCAGCCTTAGGACCCTATATGGCTACACCTTC. Protein sequence: CASSLRTLYGYTF.

J is TRBJ1-1 and V is TRBV29-1; 7 bases fit TRBD1. Germline V lookup: CDR1 SQVTM, CDR2 ANQGSEA. CDR3 length: 14 residues. Unmatched junction bases numbered 8, after V lost 3 bases and J lost 4 bases. The CDR3 bases are TGCAGCGTTGAGTTATGGAACAGGGGCACTGAAGCTTTCTTT. Its translation is CSVELWNRGTEAFF.

The chain recombines TRBV15 with TRBJ1-5; no clear D gene. CDR3 length equals 12 residues. Germline values: CDR1 LNHNV, CDR2 YYDKDF (reference sequence). Trimming pared 3 bases from V and 9 bases from J, leaving 9 bases between. The CDR3 protein is CATSSPFRPQHF. Written as DNA, the CDR3 is TGTGCCACCAGCAGTCCCTTCCGGCCCCAGCATTTT. Complete variable domain (other parts from reference TRBV15 and TRBJ1-5): DAMVIQNPRYQVTQFGKPVTLSCSQTLNHNVMYWYQQKSSQAPKLLFHYYDKDFNNEADTPDNFQSRRPNTSFCFLDIRSPGLGDTAMYLCATSSPFRPQHFGDGTRLSIL.

This clonotype was seen ten or more times. The chain uses TRBV29-1 and TRBJ2-5; 10 nucleotides match TRBD1. Germline loops: CDR1 SQVTM, CDR2 ANQGSEA. The ends lost 1 base at V and 4 bases at J; junction bases unmatched: 0. This CDR3 contains 13 residues. The chain's CDR3 is CSVEGTGGETQYF. DNA for the CDR3: TGCAGCGTTGAAGGGACAGGGGGAGAGACCCAGTACTTC.

This clonotype occurred a few times. The CDR3 region has the DNA TGTGCCAGCAGCCCTCGACAGGGGGAGGGAAATGAGCAGTTCTTC. Protein product: CASSPRQGEGNEQFF. This chain joins TRBV3-1 and TRBJ2-1; 9 bases are a match to TRBD1. CDR1 LGHDT and CDR2 YNNKEL come from the germline V gene (reference sequence). J lost 7 bases, V lost 4 bases, and 8 bases had no gene match. The CDR3 is 15 residues long.